The 30 T cell receptor beta chains given below trace back to one sample, sequenced in a study of blood T cell repertoires in COVID-19. The data were produced by immunoSEQ multiplex PCR, yet TCRdb's version contains in-frame clones alone and is incomplete. Found here are more than 150,000 clones, about 86% of them singletons; the top ten hold less than 25%. The sample taken for sequencing was peripheral blood. All receptors derive from a man aged 65 to 85 with active or convalescent COVID-19.

This clone was counted ten times or more. V gene TRBV29-1 combines with J gene TRBJ2-1; the match to TRBD2 covers 12 bases. The CDR3 is 14 residues long. V shed 7 bases, J shed 5 bases, and the junction held 6 bases outside the gene matches. Per the germline V gene, CDR1 is SQVTM and CDR2 is ANQGSEA. The chain's CDR3 is CSEQLAGGHNEQFF. The CDR3 DNA reads as TGCAGCGAACAACTAGCGGGAGGTCACAATGAGCAGTTCTTC.

V gene TRBV3-1 (or the pseudogene TRBV3-2) combines with J gene TRBJ2-7; TRBD2 might be the D (5 bases). V was clipped by 1 base and J by 0 bases, with 19 bases between them. There are 18 residues in the CDR3. Germline CDR1 and CDR2: LGHDT and YNNKEL (reference sequence). The CDR3 is CASSQGRPGVLSSYEQYF. The CDR3 coding sequence is TGTGCCAGCAGCCAAGGGAGGCCCGGGGTCCTTTCCTCCTACGAGCAGTACTTC.

The table lists this clone with a count of one. The CDR3 sequence is CASSRGGYEQYF. The CDR3 coding sequence is TGTGCCAGCAGTCGGGGGGGGTACGAGCAGTACTTC. The V and J genes are TRBV27 and TRBJ2-7; the match to TRBD2 covers 8 bases. The V gene's germline CDR1 is MNHEY and CDR2 SMNVEV (reference sequence). The ends lost 5 bases at V and 4 bases at J; junction bases unmatched: 1. The CDR3 is made up of 12 amino acids.

This clone has a handful of counts. This chain uses TRBV2 with TRBJ1-6; TRBD1 might be the D (6 bases). Germline V lookup: CDR1 SNHLY, CDR2 FYNNEI. The CDR3 spans 15 residues. V lost 2 bases and J 12 bases, leaving 17 bases between the germline ends. The CDR3 region has the DNA TGTGCCAGCAGTGAAAGTGTAAAGGGAGGGGGACCCCTCCACTTT. This codes for CASSESVKGGGPLHF.

This chain joins TRBV18 and TRBJ2-3; possible D gene TRBD1, 5 bases. V was trimmed by 3 bases and J by 0 bases, leaving 7 bases between them. The CDR3 is 14 amino acids. The germline V gene has CDR1 KGHSH and CDR2 LQKENI. Here the CDR3 DNA reads TGTGCCAGCTCACCTTCAGGGAGCACAGATACGCAGTATTTT. It specifies CASSPSGSTDTQYF.

The chain uses TRBV11-3 and TRBJ2-2; 9 nucleotides align to TRBD1. V lost 1 base, J lost 6 bases, and 6 bases stayed unmatched. Germline CDR1 reads SGHNT; CDR2 reads YENEEA. The CDR3 consists of 16 residues. The CDR3 sequence: CASSLGRDREAGELFF. The CDR3 nucleotides are TGTGCCAGCAGCTTAGGCCGGGACAGGGAAGCCGGGGAGCTGTTTTTT.

This clone has a handful of counts. The CDR3 loop reads CASSELAGKVEQYF. The DNA of the CDR3 is TGTGCCAGCAGTGAACTAGCGGGAAAAGTCGAGCAGTACTTC. The chain uses TRBV2 and TRBJ2-7; 9 bases match TRBD2. The trim removed 2 bases at V and 6 bases at J, leaving 5 bases unmatched. Germline assignment: CDR1 SNHLY and CDR2 FYNNEI. The CDR3 runs 14 residues.

The V call is TRBV29-1, the J call TRBJ1-1, with D tentatively TRBD1 (6 bases). The germline gives CDR1 SQVTM, CDR2 ANQGSEA. Trimming took 6 bases from V and 1 from J, leaving 9 bases between them. The CDR3 is made up of 12 amino acids. The CDR3: CSVKTGNTEAFF. CDR3 DNA: TGCAGCGTCAAGACAGGGAACACTGAAGCTTTCTTT. The variable domain in full, completed from reference TRBV29-1 and TRBJ1-1, reads SAVISQKPSRDICQRGTSLTIQCQVDSQVTMMFWYRQQPGQSLTLIATANQGSEATYESGFVIDKFPISRPNLTFSTLTVSNMSPEDSSIYLCSVKTGNTEAFFGQGTRLTVV.

J is TRBJ1-1 and V is TRBV6-5, with D possibly matching TRBD1 (5 bases). Germline CDR1 MNHEY, CDR2 SVGAGI. The CDR3 has 14 amino acids. V was pared by 6 bases and J by 7 bases, with 18 bases between. This CDR3 reads CASRRVGHIDEAFF. CDR3 DNA: TGTGCCAGCAGGAGAGTTGGACACATAGATGAAGCTTTCTTT.

This clone is a singleton in its sample. The rearrangement joins TRBV5-1 to TRBJ1-5; D is perhaps TRBD1 (6 bases). Trimming removed 7 bases from V and 2 bases from J, with 13 bases in between. This CDR3 has 14 amino acids. CDR1 SGHRS and CDR2 YFSETQ come from the germline V gene. CDR3 sequence: CASSEQGGNQPQHF. The CDR3 region has the DNA TGCGCCAGCTCCGAACAGGGCGGCAATCAGCCCCAGCATTTT.

This clone was counted between two and nine times. The junction does not match germline at one end; this may be a read error. The chain employs TRBV4-3 and TRBJ1-2, with TRBD1 matching 7 bases. CDR1 and CDR2 (germline): LGHNA, YSLEER. The CDR3 is 14 residues long. This CDR3 is CASSQSRDSGTQVF. For the CDR3, the DNA is TGCGCCAGCAGCCAGTCCCGGGACAGCGGCACCCAGGTCTTC.

The chain employs TRBV5-1 and TRBJ1-1; 12 bases line up with TRBD1. Germline-derived CDR1 and CDR2 are SGHRS and YFSETQ. The CDR3 runs 16 residues. V dropped 4 bases and J dropped 4; count of bases not matched to a gene: 8. CDR3 residues: CASSEGTGGAITEAFF. In nucleotides, the CDR3 is TGCGCCAGCAGCGAGGGGACAGGGGGCGCGATCACTGAAGCTTTCTTT.

V usage is TRBV20-1 and J usage is TRBJ1-2, with 8 bases identical to TRBD1. The CDR3 is 15 amino acids. The germline CDR1 and CDR2 sequences are DFQATT and SNEGSKA (reference sequence). The J segment lost 5 bases and the V segment lost 3 bases, leaving 11 bases of the junction unmatched. CDR3 sequence: CSASRNTGGDYGYTF. CDR3 coding DNA: TGCAGTGCTAGTCGTAATACAGGGGGAGATTATGGCTACACCTTC.

V usage is TRBV18 and J usage is TRBJ2-4, with a weak D call TRBD1 (7 bases). Germline loops: CDR1 KGHSH, CDR2 LQKENI. The CDR3 sequence is 20 residues long. V was pared by 5 bases and J by 0 bases, with 26 bases between. The CDR3 reads CASSVRVGTHRGGAKNIQYF. CDR3 DNA sequence: TGTGCCAGCTCAGTCCGGGTTGGGACACACAGGGGAGGAGCCAAAAACATTCAGTACTTC.

A few counts support this clone. The chain uses TRBV7-2 and TRBJ1-1, with 7 nucleotides matching TRBD1. The trim removed 4 bases at V and 4 bases at J, leaving 6 bases unmatched. From germline, CDR1 is SGHTA and CDR2 FQGNSA. CDR3 length: 14 amino acids. This CDR3 is CASSSTGLGTEAFF. The CDR3 DNA reads as TGTGCCAGCAGCTCGACAGGGCTGGGCACTGAAGCTTTCTTT.

The chain couples TRBV7-2 to TRBJ1-1, with D unclear. Germline CDR1 is SGHTA and CDR2 is FQGNSA. Trimming shortened V by 0 bases and J by 5 bases, and 16 bases separated the two germline ends. The CDR3 is made up of 16 amino acids. CDR3 loop: CASSLASVGVGTEAFF. DNA of the CDR3: TGTGCCAGCAGCTTAGCGAGTGTGGGAGTAGGTACTGAAGCTTTCTTT.

The CDR3 protein is CASSLATRSTEAFF. CDR3 nucleotide sequence: TGCGCCAGCAGCTTGGCCACGAGGAGCACTGAAGCTTTCTTT. This chain connects TRBV5-1 to TRBJ1-1; no clear D. CDR1 SGHRS and CDR2 YFSETQ come from the germline V gene. There are 14 residues in the CDR3. The V end lost 0 bases, the J end lost 4 bases, and 10 bases lay between the germline ends.

This chain uses TRBV7-9 with TRBJ1-4; 10 bases match TRBD1. The CDR3 spans 14 residues. The junction had 5 bases not matched to a gene; V was cut back by 5 bases and J by 8 bases. The V gene's germline CDR1 is SEHNR and CDR2 FQNEAQ (reference sequence). The CDR3 region is CASSAGQGDEKLFF. CDR3 bases: TGTGCCAGCAGCGCCGGACAGGGGGACGAAAAACTGTTTTTT.

CDR3 DNA: TGTGCCAGCAGGGCAGGGTTTTGGGGGACAAGCTACGAGCAGTACTTC. Amino acids: CASRAGFWGTSYEQYF. The rearrangement joins TRBV27 to TRBJ2-7; the D gene is possibly TRBD1 (6 bases). Germline assignment: CDR1 MNHEY and CDR2 SMNVEV (reference sequence). The CDR3 is 16 amino acids. The V end lost 6 bases, the J end lost 3 bases, and 21 bases lay between the germline ends.

The chain uses TRBV6-2 or TRBV6-3 and TRBJ2-7; 10 bases map to TRBD1. Per the germline V gene, CDR1 is MNHEY and CDR2 is SVGEGT. With V trimmed by 6 bases and J by 2 bases, 13 bases remained unmatched. The CDR3 is 17 residues long. As DNA, the CDR3 is TGTGCCAGCAGCTCTATTCTCGGACAGGGGGGGACCTACGAGCAGTACTTC. It yields the protein CASSSILGQGGTYEQYF.

This clone was seen a handful of times. This sequence joins TRBV11-3 and TRBJ2-5; TRBD1 matches 7 bases. The germline V gene has CDR1 SGHNT and CDR2 YENEEA. The CDR3 has 17 residues. V shed 2 bases and J 1 base; nucleotides not matched to a gene: 10. The CDR3 DNA reads TGTGCCAGCAGCTTAAAATCGGGACAGAATTTCCAAGAGACCCAGTACTTC. As protein: CASSLKSGQNFQETQYF.

The chain uses TRBV3-1 (or the pseudogene TRBV3-2) and TRBJ1-5, with 7 bases lining up with TRBD1. Per the germline V gene, CDR1 is LGHDT and CDR2 is YNNKEL (reference sequence). The CDR3 is made up of 16 amino acids. V lost 2 bases to trimming and J lost 1 base; unmatched junction nucleotides: 5. The CDR3, as DNA: TGTGCCAGCAGCCAAAGGTCAGGGGGGAGCAATCAGCCCCAGCATTTT. Residues: CASSQRSGGSNQPQHF.

The chain is built from TRBV19 and TRBJ1-5; D unclear. CDR1 and CDR2 (germline): LNHDA, SQIVND (reference sequence). Trimming stripped 5 bases from V and 1 base from J, with 15 bases between. This CDR3 spans 16 amino acids. CDR3 DNA sequence: TGTGCCAGTAGTTCTACGGGGATTGGAAGCAATCAGCCCCAGCATTTT. Encoded protein: CASSSTGIGSNQPQHF.

This clone appeared a few times. The chain joins TRBV7-8 to TRBJ2-5; 10 bases align to TRBD2. The CDR3 length is 14 residues. The germline CDR1 and CDR2 sequences are SGHVS and FQNEAQ. Germline trimming cut 2 bases from V and 3 bases from J; bases unmatched to any gene: 0. For the CDR3, the DNA is TGTGCCAGCAGCTTACTAGCGGGGGAAGAGACCCAGTACTTC. This codes for CASSLLAGEETQYF.

V gene TRBV11-2 combines with J gene TRBJ2-1, with 9 bases that match TRBD2. Germline loops: CDR1 SGHAT, CDR2 FQNNGV. Unmatched junction bases numbered 10, after V lost 5 bases and J lost 5 bases. The CDR3 totals 16 residues. The CDR3 DNA sequence: TGTGCCAGCAGCCCGACCGGGACTAGCCTAAACAATGAGCAGTTCTTC. It specifies CASSPTGTSLNNEQFF.

The chain couples TRBV18 to TRBJ1-5; D may be TRBD1 (5 bases). Between the trimmed V and J ends, which lost 2 bases and 5 bases, there was a span of 22 bases. The V gene's germline CDR1 is KGHSH and CDR2 LQKENI. CDR3 length: 18 residues. The CDR3 DNA follows: TGTGCCAGCTCACCAAGGGCAGCGGGCTTCTCAGGGCATCAGCCCCAGCATTTT. Amino acids: CASSPRAAGFSGHQPQHF. The full variable domain, rest sourced from reference TRBV18 and TRBJ1-5, is NAGVMQNPRHLVRRRGQEARLRCSPMKGHSHVYWYRQLPEEGLKFMVYLQKENIIDESGMPKERFSAEFPKEGPSILRIQQVVRGDSAAYFCASSPRAAGFSGHQPQHFGDGTRLSIL.

The gene calls are TRBV29-1 and TRBJ2-7, with TRBD1 matching 11 bases. The length of the CDR3 is 13 residues. Per the germline V gene, CDR1 is SQVTM and CDR2 is ANQGSEA. V dropped 5 bases and J dropped 5; count of bases not matched to a gene: 5. In DNA, the CDR3 is TGCAGCGTTCAAGGACAGGGGGCTCACGAGCAGTACTTC. Its translation is CSVQGQGAHEQYF.

This rearrangement joins TRBV7-8 to TRBJ1-1; 8 bases are a match to TRBD1. The length of the CDR3 is 16 residues. Germline lookup yields CDR1 SGHVS and CDR2 FQNEAQ. J lost 5 bases, V lost 5 bases, and 13 bases had no gene match. The DNA for the CDR3 is TGTGCCAGCAGCCCCAGGACAGGGACCCGTCGGACTGAAGCTTTCTTT. It is translated as CASSPRTGTRRTEAFF.

The CDR3 region is CASSPGGLSVSYEQYF. The DNA of the CDR3 is TGTGCCAGCTCACCGGGCGGGCTATCCGTCTCCTACGAGCAGTACTTC. The chain is built from TRBV18 and TRBJ2-7, with a possible D match to TRBD2 (5 bases). The ends were cut back, 3 bases at V and 0 bases at J, with 15 bases in the middle. This CDR3 is 16 amino acids long. CDR1 KGHSH and CDR2 LQKENI come from the germline V gene.

The CDR3 protein is CASRTGGRGNQPQHF. The CDR3, as DNA: TGTGCCAGCAGGACAGGGGGAAGGGGCAATCAGCCCCAGCATTTT. This sequence joins TRBV27 and TRBJ1-5; 9 nucleotides match TRBD1. V was pared by 6 bases and J by 2 bases, with 5 bases of the junction left unmatched. Germline CDR1 is MNHEY and CDR2 is SMNVEV (reference sequence). The CDR3 is 15 residues long.